What follows are 24 T cell receptor beta chains derived from one specimen sequenced in a study of regulatory T cells in long-lasting Graves disease. In building TCR beta libraries, iRepertoire HTBI primers were used together with Arm-PCR of CDR3 regions. TCRdb analysed the multiplex PCR reads with MiXCR anew, one entry per CDR3 protein. This sample yields over 400,000 distinct CDR3 sequences, of which roughly 15% are seen a single time; around a sixth belongs to the top ten. Time point noted: newly diagnosed GD, antithyroid drugs for less than 3 months. PBMCs were the source of the RNA used for TCR sequencing. This same sample was also taken into another study, of T cells in Graves' hyperthyroidism and ophthalmopathy.

This sample comprised peripheral blood mononuclear cells (PBMCs), obtained at new diagnosis, from a patient treated with antithyroid drugs. All receptors derive from a woman in her 50s with Graves disease.

A word on this clonotype: A read error is possible here, since a much larger clone lies one base away. The chain joins TRBV27 to TRBJ1-5; TRBD1 matches 9 bases. Germline V gene sequence: CDR1 MNHEY, CDR2 SMNVEV (reference sequence). The CDR3 totals 16 residues. The CDR3 spells CASSLVGGQGNRPQHF. As DNA, the CDR3 is TGTGCCAGCAGTTTAGTTGGGGGACAGGGAAATCGGCCCCAGCATTTT.

The J gene is TRBJ1-5, the V gene TRBV12-3 or TRBV12-4, with TRBD1 matching 7 bases. This CDR3 has 16 amino acids. Trimming removed 2 bases from V and 3 bases from J; junction bases left unmatched: 7. The CDR3 DNA reads as TGTGCCAGCAGTTTACGGGAGACAGGGCTCAATCAGCCCCAGCATTTT. Its protein product is CASSLRETGLNQPQHF.

The chain combines TRBV19 with TRBJ1-6; unclear D gene. Per the germline V gene, CDR1 is LNHDA and CDR2 is SQIVND (reference sequence). The CDR3 contains 14 residues. V lost 5 bases and J 6 bases, leaving 11 bases between the germline ends. The CDR3 region has the DNA TGTGCCAGTAGTCCACGGACGGCTAATTCACCCCTCCACTTT. Translation: CASSPRTANSPLHF.

This clonotype was observed at least ten times. The V and J genes are TRBV28 and TRBJ2-5; 16 bases align to TRBD2. The CDR3 has 17 residues. V lost 4 bases, J lost 4 bases, and 6 bases stayed unmatched. The germline gives CDR1 MDHEN, CDR2 SYDVKM. CDR3 DNA: TGTGCCAGCAGTTCCGGGACTAGCGGGAGGGCCGGAGAGACCCAGTACTTC. Its protein is CASSSGTSGRAGETQYF.

The gene calls are TRBV6-1 and TRBJ2-5; TRBD1 is a possible D gene (6 bases). Trimming took off 7 bases at V and 4 bases at J, with 16 bases between the two ends. Germline CDR1 and CDR2: MNHNS and SASEGT. This CDR3 has 14 residues. CDR3 bases: TGTGCCAGCACTTGGGAAAGAGGGGGAGAGACCCAGTACTTC. Amino acid sequence: CASTWERGGETQYF.

This clonotype has a count of ten or more. The chain has TRBV7-9 and TRBJ2-1; D is undetermined. V lost 1 base to trimming and J lost 5 bases, with 12 bases between them. This CDR3 is built from 15 residues. The germline gives CDR1 SEHNR, CDR2 FQNEAQ (reference sequence). CDR3 DNA sequence: TGTGCCAGCAGCTTAGGATGGACGACTCACAATGAGCAGTTCTTC. This codes for CASSLGWTTHNEQFF.

This clonotype has a count of ten or more. The genes are TRBV5-1 and TRBJ2-3, with 10 bases that match TRBD2. The CDR3 is 16 residues long. The germline CDR1 and CDR2 sequences are SGHRS and YFSETQ. Trimming cost V 4 bases and J 4 bases; bases outside gene matches: 9. In DNA form, the CDR3 reads TGCGCCAGCAGCCCGCAACCCACTAGCGGGGCAGATACGCAGTATTTT. It codes for CASSPQPTSGADTQYF.

The genes are TRBV10-3 and TRBJ1-5; 10 bases fit TRBD1. The V gene's germline CDR1 is ENHRY and CDR2 SYGVKD. The V gene end was trimmed by 6 bases and the J gene end by 5 bases; junction bases not matched to a gene: 7. The CDR3 consists of 15 residues. The DNA of the CDR3 is TGTGCCATCAGCCCAAGCGGGACAGGGGATCAGCCCCAGCATTTT. It translates to CAISPSGTGDQPQHF.

This clonotype has at least ten counts. The gene calls are TRBV20-1 and TRBJ2-5; 10 bases fit TRBD1. The CDR3 covers 13 residues. CDR1 is DFQATT, CDR2 SNEGSKA, per germline (reference sequence). Trimming removed 4 bases from V and 5 bases from J; junction bases left unmatched: 4. This CDR3 is CSANPGQGETQYF. In DNA form, the CDR3 reads TGCAGTGCTAATCCGGGACAGGGGGAGACCCAGTACTTC.

The chain combines TRBV9 with TRBJ2-3, with D maybe TRBD2 (5 bases). The V end lost 3 bases, the J end lost 0 bases, and 11 bases lay between the germline ends. Germline V gene data show CDR1 as SGDLS and CDR2 as YYNGEE. The CDR3 contains 15 residues. CDR3 in amino acids: CASSESGLSTDTQYF. For the CDR3, the DNA is TGTGCCAGCAGCGAAAGCGGTCTTAGCACAGATACGCAGTATTTT.

The V and J genes are TRBV20-1 and TRBJ2-7, with D unclear. Germline CDR1 DFQATT, CDR2 SNEGSKA (reference sequence). This CDR3 spans 12 amino acids. V shed 3 bases and J shed 2 bases, with 8 bases lying between them. Here the CDR3 reads CSASGLPYEQYF. The CDR3 nucleotides read TGCAGTGCTAGCGGGCTCCCCTACGAGCAGTACTTC.

Worth noting for this clonotype: A far larger clone is a single base away, which makes a read error likely. The chain joins TRBV30 to TRBJ2-4; the D gene is possibly TRBD2 (5 bases). CDR1 is GTSNPN, CDR2 SVGIG, per germline (reference sequence). The V gene lost 1 base and the J gene lost 13 bases, with 26 bases spanning the gap. The CDR3 has 16 residues. CDR3 region: CAWSGPGGRGMDEQYF. In DNA form, the CDR3 reads TGTGCCTGGAGTGGTCCGGGCGGCCGAGGGATGGATGAGCAGTACTTC.

This clonotype has ten or more counts. V gene TRBV11-2 combines with J gene TRBJ1-4; D remains ambiguous. CDR1 is SGHAT, CDR2 FQNNGV, per germline. The CDR3 runs to 15 residues. Trimming left V 6 bases short and J 2 bases short, with 13 bases between. The CDR3 region is CASSPTGPTNEKLFF. CDR3 sequence (DNA): TGTGCCAGCAGTCCTACCGGGCCCACTAATGAAAAACTGTTTTTT. Looking up the rest from reference TRBV11-2 and TRBJ1-4 gives the full variable domain: EAGVAQSPRYKIIEKRQSVAFWCNPISGHATLYWYQQILGQGPKLLIQFQNNGVVDDSQLPKDRFSAERLKGVDSTLKIQPAKLEDSAVYLCASSPTGPTNEKLFFGSGTQLSVL.

This clonotype has ten or more counts. This chain joins TRBV11-2 and TRBJ2-1, with TRBD1 as a possible D gene (6 bases). The CDR3 consists of 16 residues. CDR1 is SGHAT and CDR2 is FQNNGV in the germline V gene. The V gene lost 4 bases and the J gene lost 2 bases, with 15 bases spanning the gap. The CDR3 protein is CASSSTGVRPYNEQFF. CDR3 DNA sequence: TGTGCCAGCAGCTCGACAGGAGTTCGCCCCTACAATGAGCAGTTCTTC.

This clonotype has a handful of counts. The chain carries TRBV3-1 and TRBJ2-2; 7 nucleotides line up with TRBD2. The CDR3 consists of 16 residues. The J segment lost 3 bases and the V segment lost 4 bases, leaving 8 bases of the junction unmatched. Germline CDR1 and CDR2: LGHDT and YNNKEL (reference sequence). CDR3 nucleotide sequence: TGTGCCAGCAGCCCCCCCGGGACTACATACACCGGGGAGCTGTTTTTT. This codes for CASSPPGTTYTGELFF. Full variable domain (missing parts from reference TRBV3-1 and TRBJ2-2): DTAVSQTPKYLVTQMGNDKSIKCEQNLGHDTMYWYKQDSKKFLKIMFSYNNKELIINETVPNRFSPKSPDKAHLNLHINSLELGDSAVYFCASSPPGTTYTGELFFGEGSRLTVL.

This clonotype was seen many times. The CDR3 protein is CASSFFFLGQGYEQYF. CDR3 nucleotides: TGTGCCAGCAGTTTCTTTTTTCTGGGACAGGGATACGAGCAGTACTTC. This sequence joins TRBV28 and TRBJ2-7, with 9 nucleotides matching TRBD1. CDR3 length: 16 residues. Trimming removed 3 bases from V and 4 bases from J; junction bases left unmatched: 10. Germline CDR1 and CDR2: MDHEN and SYDVKM.

A few counts support this clonotype. The gene calls are TRBV28 and TRBJ1-5, with 7 nucleotides matching TRBD1. CDR1 and CDR2 (germline): MDHEN, SYDVKM. V was clipped by 9 bases and J by 7 bases; unmatched bases: 6. The CDR3 contains 12 residues. The CDR3 reads CASGTEYQPQHF. The CDR3 DNA reads as TGTGCCAGTGGGACAGAGTACCAGCCCCAGCATTTT.

The V gene is TRBV7-2, the J gene TRBJ2-1, with D uncertain. V lost 5 bases to trimming and J lost 10 bases, with 12 bases between them. CDR3 length: 12 residues. CDR1 and CDR2 (germline): SGHTA, FQGNSA. In DNA form, the CDR3 reads TGTGCCAGCAGCCGGGCCCGAGCCGAGCAGTTCTTC. Its translation is CASSRARAEQFF. Combining the CDR3 with reference TRBV7-2 and TRBJ2-1 gives the whole variable domain GAGVSQSPSNKVTEKGKDVELRCDPISGHTALYWYRQSLGQGLEFLIYFQGNSAPDKSGLPSDRFSAERTGGSVSTLTIQRTQQEDSAVYLCASSRARAEQFFGPGTRLTVL.

J is TRBJ2-3 and V is TRBV7-2, with D perhaps matching TRBD2 (6 bases). Trimming removed 5 bases from V and 1 base from J, with 13 bases in between. Germline loops: CDR1 SGHTA, CDR2 FQGNSA. The CDR3 is made up of 15 amino acids. The CDR3 loop reads CASSPWDSGTDTQYF. CDR3 bases: TGTGCCAGCAGCCCCTGGGACTCGGGCACAGATACGCAGTATTTT.

The chain combines TRBV2 with TRBJ2-2, with D tentatively TRBD1 (5 bases). Germline assignment: CDR1 SNHLY and CDR2 FYNNEI. CDR3 length: 13 residues. Between the trimmed V and J ends, which lost 6 bases and 6 bases, there was a span of 11 bases. CDR3 sequence (DNA): TGTGCCAGCAGGGGGTTAGGGGCCGGGGAGCTGTTTTTT. It translates to CASRGLGAGELFF.

In this sample, this clonotype turned up a few times. The chain combines TRBV19 with TRBJ2-5, with D hard to call. Germline assignment: CDR1 LNHDA and CDR2 SQIVND (reference sequence). CDR3 length: 14 amino acids. The V end lost 2 bases, the J end lost 2 bases, and 9 bases lay between the germline ends. CDR3 loop: CASSIRPLQETQYF. CDR3 nucleotides: TGTGCCAGTAGTATACGTCCCCTTCAAGAGACCCAGTACTTC.

Comments on this clonotype: This clone may be a read error of a much larger clone one base away. This sequence joins TRBV3-1 and TRBJ2-7; TRBD1 matches at 8 bases. With 1 base clipped from V and 3 bases from J, the junction kept 8 bases outside the gene matches. This CDR3 region has 16 residues. CDR1 LGHDT and CDR2 YNNKEL come from the germline V gene (reference sequence). The CDR3 bases are TGTGCCAGCAGCCAAGTGGAGCAGGGGGCGTGCTACGAGCAGTACTTC. It yields the protein CASSQVEQGACYEQYF.

This clonotype has at least ten counts. The gene calls are TRBV11-3 and TRBJ2-2; TRBD2 matches at 14 bases. The trim removed 1 base at V and 1 base at J, leaving 8 bases unmatched. The CDR3 consists of 20 residues. The germline V gene has CDR1 SGHNT and CDR2 YENEEA. The CDR3 DNA is TGTGCCAGCAGCTTAGCCCTTGGACTAGCGGGAGGAAGGAACACCGGGGAGCTGTTTTTT. Its translation is CASSLALGLAGGRNTGELFF.

This clonotype was observed at least ten times. J is TRBJ2-7 and V is TRBV5-1; 9 nucleotides align to TRBD1. Germline V CDR1 and CDR2: SGHRS, YFSETQ. The junction had 6 bases not matched to a gene; V was cut back by 0 bases and J by 2 bases. The CDR3 runs 16 residues. The CDR3 region is CASSLGPGQGTYEQYF. DNA of the CDR3: TGCGCCAGCAGCTTGGGACCGGGACAGGGCACCTACGAGCAGTACTTC.